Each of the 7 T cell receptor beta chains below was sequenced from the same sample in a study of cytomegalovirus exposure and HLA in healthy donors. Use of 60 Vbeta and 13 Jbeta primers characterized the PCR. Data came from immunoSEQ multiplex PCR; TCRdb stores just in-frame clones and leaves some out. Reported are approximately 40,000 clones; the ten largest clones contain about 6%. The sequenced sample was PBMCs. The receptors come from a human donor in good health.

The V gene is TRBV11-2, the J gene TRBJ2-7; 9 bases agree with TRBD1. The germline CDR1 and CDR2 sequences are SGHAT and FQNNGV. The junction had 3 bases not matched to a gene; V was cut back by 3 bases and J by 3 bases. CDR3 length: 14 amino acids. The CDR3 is CASSFGTGFYEQYF. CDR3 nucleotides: TGTGCCAGCAGCTTTGGGACAGGGTTCTACGAGCAGTACTTC.

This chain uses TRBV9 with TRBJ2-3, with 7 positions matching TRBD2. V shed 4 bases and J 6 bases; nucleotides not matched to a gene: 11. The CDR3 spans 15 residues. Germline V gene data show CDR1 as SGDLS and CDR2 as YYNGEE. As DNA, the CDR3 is TGTGCCAGCAGCAACGAGAGGAGGGGAGGGGATACGCAGTATTTT. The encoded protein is CASSNERRGGDTQYF.

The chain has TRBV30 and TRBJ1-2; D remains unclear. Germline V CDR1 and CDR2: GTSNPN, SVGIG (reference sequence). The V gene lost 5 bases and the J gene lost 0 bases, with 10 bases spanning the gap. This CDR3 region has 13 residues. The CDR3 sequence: CAWAVQANYGYTF. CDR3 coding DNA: TGTGCCTGGGCGGTCCAAGCTAACTATGGCTACACCTTC.

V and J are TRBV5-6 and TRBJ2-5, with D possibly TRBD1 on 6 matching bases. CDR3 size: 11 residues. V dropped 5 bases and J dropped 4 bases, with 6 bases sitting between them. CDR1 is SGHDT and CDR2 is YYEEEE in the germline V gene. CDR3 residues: CASRQGETQYF. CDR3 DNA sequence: TGTGCCAGCAGACAGGGAGAGACCCAGTACTTC.

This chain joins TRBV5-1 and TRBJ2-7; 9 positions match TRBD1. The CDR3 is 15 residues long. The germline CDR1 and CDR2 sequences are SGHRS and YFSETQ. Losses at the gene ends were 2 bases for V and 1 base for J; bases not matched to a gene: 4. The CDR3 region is CASSFGQGRSYEQYF. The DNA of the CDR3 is TGCGCCAGCAGCTTCGGACAGGGGAGATCCTACGAGCAGTACTTC.

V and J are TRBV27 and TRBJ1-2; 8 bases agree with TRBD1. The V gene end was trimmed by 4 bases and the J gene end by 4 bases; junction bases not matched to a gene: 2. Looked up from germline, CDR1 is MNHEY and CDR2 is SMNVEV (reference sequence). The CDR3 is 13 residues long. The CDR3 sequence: CASSWTGSYGYTF. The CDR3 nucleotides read TGTGCCAGCAGTTGGACAGGGAGCTATGGCTACACCTTC.

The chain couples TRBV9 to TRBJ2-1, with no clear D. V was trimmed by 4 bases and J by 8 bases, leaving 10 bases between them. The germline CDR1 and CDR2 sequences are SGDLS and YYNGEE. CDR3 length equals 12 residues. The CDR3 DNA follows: TGTGCCAGCAGCCCCCTGGCGGATGAGCAGTTCTTC. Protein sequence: CASSPLADEQFF.